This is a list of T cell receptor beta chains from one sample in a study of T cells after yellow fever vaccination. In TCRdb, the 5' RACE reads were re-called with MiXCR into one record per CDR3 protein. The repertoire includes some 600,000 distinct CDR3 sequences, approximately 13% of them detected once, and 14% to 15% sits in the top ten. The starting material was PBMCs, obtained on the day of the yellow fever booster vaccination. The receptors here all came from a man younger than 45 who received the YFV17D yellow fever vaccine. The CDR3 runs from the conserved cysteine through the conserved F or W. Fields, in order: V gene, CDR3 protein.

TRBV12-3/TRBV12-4	CASSAWWDEQFF
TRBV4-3	CASEAGGHLMDYNEQFF
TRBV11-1	CASSPGRSSGANVLTF
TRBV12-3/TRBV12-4	CASSTWEGNNSPLHF
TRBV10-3	CAISPPGGSEQYF
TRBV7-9	CASSSLSGTRNNEQFF
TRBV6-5	CASSYDRSTDTQYF
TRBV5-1	CASTRSGDTSYEQYF
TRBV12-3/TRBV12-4	CASRPRDRNEQFF
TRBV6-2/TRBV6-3	CASRRLAHIHEQFF
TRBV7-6	CASSLGGKSTDTQYF
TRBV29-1	CSVEGSPKGTDTQYF
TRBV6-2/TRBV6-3	CATRPGLAREQFF
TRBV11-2	CASSLGNLATYSYNEQFF
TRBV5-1	CASSLNRKRGDTQYF
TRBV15	CATSRDRGVDTQYF
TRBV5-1	CASSTGQDVIWSSKGNEQFF
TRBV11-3	CASSPLAGVGDNEQFF
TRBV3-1	CASSQTTSGSTDTQYF
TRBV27	CASSPRWALYGYTF
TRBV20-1	CSASSAEGWGVTQYF
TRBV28	CASSRLASGEDEQYF
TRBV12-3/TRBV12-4	CASSPPGQPYEQYF
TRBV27	CASSFTGGPGNEQFF
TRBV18	CASSPGTLGNQPQHF
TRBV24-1	CATSVVAGTTDTQYF
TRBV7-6	CASTNVGSGRTEQFF
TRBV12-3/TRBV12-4	CASGVGGPAFF
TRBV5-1	CASGLGGLETQYF
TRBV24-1	CATSDARTSAANEQFF
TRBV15	CATSRGDRAGANVLTF
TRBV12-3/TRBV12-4	CASSKPGGGYEQYF
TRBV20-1	CSARGDAGWNEQFF
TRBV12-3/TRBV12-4	CASSLRVGTATNEKLFF
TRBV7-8	CASSLTREGPRYEQFF
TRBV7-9	CASSLLYFTGELFF
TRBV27	CASSILGRADTQYF
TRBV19	CASRAQGINQPQHF
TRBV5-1	CASSLRTSGESNEQFF
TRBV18	CASSPRPGQSSGANVLTF
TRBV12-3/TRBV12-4	CASSLTGDSPLHF
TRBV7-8	CASSLWGLEIRNTEAFF
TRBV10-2	CASSESGLVWETQYF
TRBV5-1	CASSLNPGELFF
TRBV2	CASSEASQGEQYF
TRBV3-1	CASSFYRLAGVNEQFF